The 17 T cell receptor beta chains reported below all come from one sample, sequenced in a study of blood T cell repertoires in COVID-19. The assay was immunoSEQ multiplex PCR, and TCRdb's table has in-frame clones only and misses some. In the table there are 350,000 to 450,000 clones, more than 75% of which are singletons. Sequencing was carried out using PBMCs or T cells enriched from blood (not recorded which). These receptors were collected from a man aged 40-49 years in a cohort exposed to, infected with or recovered from COVID-19 (not recorded which).

V is TRBV3-1 (or the pseudogene TRBV3-2) and J is TRBJ2-7; 9 nucleotides agree with TRBD2. This CDR3 has 13 amino acids. Germline CDR1 LGHDT, CDR2 YNNKEL (reference sequence). V gave up 9 bases and J gave up 2 bases; unmatched junction bases: 5. CDR3: CASASGITYEQYF. The CDR3 bases are TGTGCCAGTGCTAGCGGGATCACCTACGAGCAGTACTTC.

The gene calls are TRBV19 and TRBJ2-7; 9 bases align to TRBD1. J was trimmed by 2 bases and V by 6 bases; bases with no gene match: 5. Germline CDR1 LNHDA, CDR2 SQIVND (reference sequence). CDR3 length: 14 amino acids. The CDR3 sequence is CASRPGQGPYEQYF. DNA of the CDR3: TGTGCCAGTAGACCGGGACAGGGCCCCTACGAGCAGTACTTC. Drawing the rest from reference TRBV19 and TRBJ2-7, the complete variable domain is DGGITQSPKYLFRKEGQNVTLSCEQNLNHDAMYWYRQDPGQGLRLIYYSQIVNDFQKGDIAEGYSVSREKKESFPLTVTSAQKNPTAFYLCASRPGQGPYEQYFGPGTRLTVT.

This clone was observed a handful of times. The chain joins TRBV10-2 to TRBJ1-6; possibly TRBD1 for D (5 bases). Germline CDR1 is WSHSY and CDR2 is SAAADI. The CDR3 extends over 15 amino acids. Between the trimmed V and J ends, which lost 0 bases and 14 bases, there was a span of 17 bases. The CDR3 bases are TGCGCCAGCAGTGAGTCGATTAGGACAATTAATTCCCTCCACTTT. Translating it yields CASSESIRTINSLHF.

The V call is TRBV7-9, the J call TRBJ1-1; possibly TRBD1 for D (6 bases). CDR1 and CDR2 (germline): SEHNR, FQNEAQ (reference sequence). V lost 3 bases and J lost 1, with 9 bases in between. There are 14 residues in the CDR3. The CDR3 DNA reads as TGTGCCAGCAGCTTGGACAGAAAGAACACTGAAGCTTTCTTT. It encodes CASSLDRKNTEAFF.

V is TRBV28 and J is TRBJ2-7, with D tentatively TRBD1 (5 bases). Germline V gene sequence: CDR1 MDHEN, CDR2 SYDVKM. V lost 3 bases and J 2 bases, leaving 8 bases between the germline ends. This CDR3 spans 13 amino acids. The CDR3 sequence: CASSFQGTYEQYF. Here the CDR3 DNA reads TGTGCCAGCAGTTTCCAGGGCACCTACGAGCAGTACTTC.

A few counts support this clone. The chain recombines TRBV28 with TRBJ1-3, with a weak D call TRBD1 (5 bases). Germline V gene lookup returns CDR1 MDHEN and CDR2 SYDVKM. The CDR3 sequence is 17 residues long. The ends were cut back, 2 bases at V and 0 bases at J, with 14 bases in the middle. CDR3 region: CASSLRGYRSSGNTIYF. CDR3 coding DNA: TGTGCCAGCAGTTTACGTGGGTACAGGAGCTCTGGAAACACCATATATTTT.

The chain has TRBV19 and TRBJ1-5; D may be TRBD1 (6 bases). V dropped 3 bases and J dropped 7 bases, with 19 bases sitting between them. There are 16 residues in the CDR3. Germline CDR1 LNHDA, CDR2 SQIVND (reference sequence). The CDR3 loop reads CASSMDMGARGQPQHF. CDR3 sequence (DNA): TGTGCCAGTAGTATGGACATGGGGGCCCGTGGGCAGCCCCAGCATTTT.

The rearrangement links TRBV21-1 to TRBJ2-7; the listed D gene, TRBD2, was not tested against the DNA. TRBV21-1 is reported as a pseudogene. This CDR3 comprises 13 residues. This chain's CDR3 is CASIQAAGGDKYF. The CDR3 DNA follows: TGTGCCAGTATCCAGGCGGCGGGAGGGGATAAGTACTTC.

Here the CDR3 reads CASSLGGDHGYTF. The CDR3 region has the DNA TGTGCCAGCAGTTTAGGCGGGGACCATGGCTACACCTTC. J is TRBJ1-2 and V is TRBV28; possible D gene TRBD1, 5 bases. CDR1 MDHEN and CDR2 SYDVKM come from the germline V gene. CDR3 length: 13 residues. V was clipped by 2 bases and J by 6 bases, with 10 bases between them.

The chain carries TRBV5-1 and TRBJ1-1; no definite D call. Trimming left V 4 bases short and J 3 bases short, with 13 bases between. The CDR3 loop spans 14 amino acids. Germline V gives CDR1 SGHRS, CDR2 YFSETQ. In DNA, the CDR3 is TGCGCCAGCAGCCCCGATCCGAGGGACACTGAAGCTTTCTTT. This translates into CASSPDPRDTEAFF.

V gene TRBV21-1 combines with J gene TRBJ1-2; the table's D gene call, TRBD1, was not cross checked with the DNA. TRBV21-1 is a listed pseudogene. The CDR3 contains 15 residues. CDR3 bases: TGTGCCAGCAGCAAGACAGGGCCACCCGACTATGGCTACACCTTC. Protein sequence: CASSKTGPPDYGYTF.

V is TRBV5-1 and J is TRBJ2-2; 9 nucleotides match TRBD1. The CDR3 totals 15 residues. Germline assignment: CDR1 SGHRS and CDR2 YFSETQ. V shed 1 base and J 4 bases; nucleotides not matched to a gene: 2. The CDR3 nucleotides read TGCGCCAGCAGCTTGACAGGGGGCAGCACCGGGGAGCTGTTTTTT. Translating it yields CASSLTGGSTGELFF.

The chain has TRBV18 and TRBJ2-2; 9 nucleotides align to TRBD2. The CDR3 is made up of 18 amino acids. CDR1 is KGHSH and CDR2 is LQKENI in the germline V gene. J gave up 2 bases and V 1 base, and 8 bases lay outside the gene matches. CDR3 DNA: TGTGCCAGCTCACCACTGAGTAGCGGGGGTTATAACACCGGGGAGCTGTTTTTT. It yields the protein CASSPLSSGGYNTGELFF.

This chain links TRBV21-1 with TRBJ1-6. TRBV21-1 is a pseudogene locus. CDR3 length equals 20 residues. This chain's CDR3 is CASSVATWTGRRPEKLPLHF. The CDR3 DNA reads as TGTGCCAGCTCCGTTGCAACTTGGACGGGGAGACGTCCCGAAAAACTCCCCCTCCACTTT.

The chain recombines TRBV19 with TRBJ2-7, with a possible D match to TRBD1 (6 bases). This CDR3 spans 13 amino acids. The V gene lost 3 bases and the J gene lost 3 bases, with 9 bases spanning the gap. Germline V gene lookup returns CDR1 LNHDA and CDR2 SQIVND (reference sequence). The CDR3 here is CASSIRQDYEQYF. The CDR3 nucleotides read TGTGCCAGTAGTATTAGACAGGACTACGAGCAGTACTTC.

This rearrangement joins TRBV5-1 to TRBJ2-3; 8 bases line up with TRBD1. The CDR3 is 16 residues long. Trimming cost V 0 bases and J 1 base; bases outside gene matches: 4. Germline V lookup: CDR1 SGHRS, CDR2 YFSETQ. In nucleotides, the CDR3 is TGCGCCAGCAGCTTGGCCGGGACAGGAGGCACAGATACGCAGTATTTT. It codes for CASSLAGTGGTDTQYF.

V and J are TRBV18 and TRBJ2-1, with TRBD2 matching 10 bases. This CDR3 is 16 amino acids long. J was trimmed by 3 bases and V by 3 bases; bases with no gene match: 5. Germline V gene sequence: CDR1 KGHSH, CDR2 LQKENI. The CDR3 DNA follows: TGTGCCAGCTCACCCCCAACTAGCGGGGACTACAATGAGCAGTTCTTC. Amino acid sequence: CASSPPTSGDYNEQFF.